This TCR beta chain was recovered during a study of OX40 agonist ivuxolimab in advanced cancers. Study summary: The study gave patients intravenous ivuxolimab at 0.01 to 10 mg/kg every 2 weeks.

As concerns this clone: Its matching antigen is unknown.

Profiling relied on immunoSEQ multiplex PCR, and the TCRdb table lists in-frame clones only, not all of them. This repertoire shows roughly 48,000 clones, 83% found once; its top ten account for about 1%. Study findings and constraints: Relatively little clonal expansion, among the lowest observed, appeared in partial responders at 0.1-3.0 mg/kg.

V was clipped by 1 base and J by 7 bases, with 16 bases between them. CDR3 size: 15 residues. Germline V lookup: CDR1 MGHRA, CDR2 YSYEKL. The chain has TRBV4-1 and TRBJ1-2, with D possibly being TRBD1 (6 bases). This sequence originates from an adult with an advanced solid tumor such as melanoma, head and neck, liver or kidney cancer. This specimen was CD4+ or CD8+ T cells sorted from blood, taken in a trial of the OX40 agonist ivuxolimab. CDR3 loop: CASSQVMGQLFGYTF. The CDR3 DNA is TGCGCCAGCAGCCAAGTTATGGGACAACTGTTTGGCTACACCTTC.